Detailed here is one T cell receptor beta chain. The sample is drawn from a study of blood T cell repertoires in COVID-19. Germline-derived CDR1 and CDR2 are SGHVS and FNYEAQ. Trimming cost V 5 bases and J 4 bases; bases outside gene matches: 8. The CDR3 runs 15 residues. TCRdb keeps only in-frame clones here, not all; method: immunoSEQ multiplex PCR. The table has under 300,000 clones, about 93% seen once; the top ten hold around 1.8%. The chain combines TRBV7-6 with TRBJ2-7; 10 bases align to TRBD1. The TCR sequence derives from a woman aged 18-35 years who had recovered from COVID-19. The specimen sequenced was PBMCs or T cells enriched from blood (not recorded which). Written as DNA, the CDR3 is TGTGCCAGCAGCCTCGACAGGGGGCCATATTACGAGCAGTACTTC. This encodes CASSLDRGPYYEQYF.